The 9 T cell receptor beta chains listed next were all sequenced from one sample in a study of monozygotic twins with inflammatory bowel disease. Following a re-call of the 5' RACE reads, TCRdb has one entry per CDR3 protein and lacks DNA. The sample holds under 150,000 distinct CDR3 sequences. Sequencing input: blood. Receptors were obtained from a human donor with ulcerative colitis or Crohn's disease, or a healthy co-twin of an affected twin (not recorded which).

The chain employs TRBV10-3 and TRBJ2-3; TCRdb's D gene call, TRBD2, goes unchecked for lack of DNA. The CDR3 is 14 amino acids. Germline V gene lookup returns CDR1 ENHRY and CDR2 SYGVKD. The CDR3 reads CAIRVAGGTDTQYF.

This chain joins TRBV5-1 and TRBJ2-3; as DNA is missing, the TRBD1 call by TCRdb cannot be tested. Germline V gives CDR1 SGHRS, CDR2 YFSETQ. CDR3 length: 13 amino acids. CDR3 amino acids: CASSLEGADTQYF.

The V call is TRBV6-2 or TRBV6-3, the J call TRBJ1-2. This CDR3 region has 15 residues. Germline loops: CDR1 MNHEY, CDR2 SVGEGT. The chain's CDR3 is CASTLLGATTYGYTF.

The CDR3 loop reads CSARAGTANTEAFF. V is TRBV20-1 and J is TRBJ1-1; TCRdb returns TRBD1, unconfirmable since there is no DNA. The CDR3 length is 14 residues. The germline CDR1 and CDR2 sequences are DFQATT and SNEGSKA (reference sequence).

The gene calls are TRBV18 and TRBJ2-7; checking the TCRdb D call of TRBD1 is not possible without DNA. The CDR3 is 15 residues long. The germline gives CDR1 KGHSH, CDR2 LQKENI. CDR3 region: CGSSSTGLRGYEQYF.

The V gene is TRBV18, the J gene TRBJ2-2; as DNA is missing, the TRBD2 call by TCRdb cannot be tested. This CDR3 has 17 residues. CDR1 and CDR2 from the germline V gene are KGHSH and LQKENI. CDR3 protein: CASSALAGSKNTGELFF.

V usage is TRBV13 and J usage is TRBJ2-5; TCRdb reports TRBD1, a call that lacks DNA to check it against. This CDR3 is built from 14 residues. The germline gives CDR1 PRHDT, CDR2 FYEKMQ (reference sequence). The CDR3 sequence: CASSLDRGRETQYF.

J is TRBJ2-5 and V is TRBV5-1; TCRdb's D call of TRBD1 is untestable without DNA. From germline, CDR1 is SGHRS and CDR2 YFSETQ. The CDR3 has 16 residues. The CDR3 sequence is CASTPVTTGISRTQYF. The whole variable domain, filled in from reference TRBV5-1 and TRBJ2-5, reads KAGVTQTPRYLIKTRGQQVTLSCSPISGHRSVSWYQQTPGQGLQFLFEYFSETQRNKGNFPGRFSGRQFSNSRSEMNVSTLELGDSALYLCASTPVTTGISRTQYFGPGTRLLVL.

This sequence joins TRBV12-3 or TRBV12-4 and TRBJ2-7. The CDR3 sequence is 13 residues long. CDR3: CASSLASEYEQYF.